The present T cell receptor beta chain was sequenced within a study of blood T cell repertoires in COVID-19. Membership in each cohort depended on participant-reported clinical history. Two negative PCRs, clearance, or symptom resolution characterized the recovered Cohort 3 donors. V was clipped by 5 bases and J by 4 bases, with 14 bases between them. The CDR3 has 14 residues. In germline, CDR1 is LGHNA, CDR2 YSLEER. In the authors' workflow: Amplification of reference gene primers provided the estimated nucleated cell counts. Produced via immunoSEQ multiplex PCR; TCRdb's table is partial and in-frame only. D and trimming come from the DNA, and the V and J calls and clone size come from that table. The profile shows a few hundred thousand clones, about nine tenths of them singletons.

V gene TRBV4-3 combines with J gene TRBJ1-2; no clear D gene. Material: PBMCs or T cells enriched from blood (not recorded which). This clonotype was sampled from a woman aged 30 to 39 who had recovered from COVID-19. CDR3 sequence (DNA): TGCGCCAGCAGCACTACCCTGGCGGGCTATGGCTACACCTTC. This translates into CASSTTLAGYGYTF.